The subject of this entry is one T cell receptor beta chain. Germline trimming cut 0 bases from V and 5 bases from J; bases unmatched to any gene: 4. Germline V CDR1 and CDR2: KGHSH, LQKENI. CDR3 length: 14 residues. A Seattle source enrolled patients during active infection and followed them longitudinally. The sample belongs to a study of blood T cell repertoires in COVID-19. On the study more broadly: Samples came from the United States, Italy and Spain, spanning acute and convalescent COVID-19. Nucleic acid was either cDNA or gDNA, and it came from T cells, B-cell-depleted T cells, or PBMCs.

In the source study's methods: Reference gene primer amplification gave estimated nucleated cell counts. Profiled with immunoSEQ multiplex PCR; TCRdb holds only in-frame clones, not every one. That table supplies the V and J calls and clone size; D and trimming were determined from the DNA. The sample consists of 260,000 or so clones, more than 80% of them appearing once. This TCR came from a woman older than 75 with COVID-19, enrolled during active disease. The gene calls are TRBV18 and TRBJ2-7, with 7 nucleotides matching TRBD1. Source material: peripheral blood. Written as DNA, the CDR3 is TGTGCCAGCTCACCACCCAGACAGGGAAACGAGCAGTACTTC. Translated, it gives CASSPPRQGNEQYF.